Below, 20 T cell receptor beta chains from the same sample are listed, as sequenced in a study of tumor and adjacent non-tumor tissue in lung cancer. TCRbeta libraries were built with three rounds of nested PCR, modified from ARM-PCR. TCRdb used MiXCR to reprocess the multiplex PCR reads, holding one entry per CDR3 protein. The repertoire holds approximately 90,000 distinct CDR3 sequences, with 67% as singletons. No cell sorting was done before RNA was extracted from the tissue. Sequences were obtained from lung tumor tissue. The receptors derive from a man between 60 and 75 years old with non-small cell lung cancer.

This clonotype was detected many times. The chain links TRBV20-1 to TRBJ2-2, with TRBD1 identical over 10 bases. There are 14 residues in the CDR3. CDR1 and CDR2 (germline): DFQATT, SNEGSKA (reference sequence). The trim removed 5 bases at V and 6 bases at J, leaving 6 bases unmatched. This CDR3 reads CSAPKTGGPGELFF. CDR3 in DNA: TGCAGTGCTCCAAAGACAGGGGGCCCCGGGGAGCTGTTTTTT.

V and J are TRBV5-6 and TRBJ2-2; maybe TRBD2 (6 bases). The V end lost 3 bases, the J end lost 6 bases, and 21 bases lay between the germline ends. There are 17 residues in the CDR3. Germline V lookup: CDR1 SGHDT, CDR2 YYEEEE. CDR3 nucleotides: TGTGCCAGCAGCTGGACTAACGGGATAACGGTAGCCGGGGAGCTGTTTTTT. Amino acids: CASSWTNGITVAGELFF. Full variable domain (outside the CDR3, taken from reference TRBV5-6 and TRBJ2-2): DAGVTQSPTHLIKTRGQQVTLRCSPKSGHDTVSWYQQALGQGPQFIFQYYEEEERQRGNFPDRFSGHQFPNYSSELNVNALLLGDSALYLCASSWTNGITVAGELFFGEGSRLTVL.

The V and J genes are TRBV19 and TRBJ2-1; tentatively, D is TRBD2 (5 bases). The CDR3 loop spans 11 amino acids. Germline loops: CDR1 LNHDA, CDR2 SQIVND (reference sequence). The V end was cut by 10 bases, the J end by 9 bases, with 13 bases between. The DNA for the CDR3 is TGTGCCACCCTTTTTGGACTTGAGCAGTTCTTC. Its translation is CATLFGLEQFF.

About this clonotype: A much larger clone lies one base from this, so it may be a read error. The rearrangement uses TRBV20-1 and TRBJ1-6; D is unclear. Germline assignment: CDR1 DFQATT and CDR2 SNEGSKA (reference sequence). Deletions cut 1 base from V and 7 bases from J, with 8 bases between. The CDR3 is made up of 13 amino acids. For the CDR3, the DNA is TGCAGTGCTAGAGGAACAGTCAATTCACCCCTCCACTTT. This translates into CSARGTVNSPLHF.

Remarks on this clonotype: Without the conserved terminal phenylalanine or tryptophan, this CDR3 likely stems from a read error. No DNA is shown, since the ends of the CDR3 on it are uncertain; the CDR3 is the one TCRdb lists. V and J are TRBV5-5 and TRBJ2-1; the D call in the table, TRBD1, was not verified against the DNA. Inclusive of both ends, the CDR3 amounts to 14 amino acids. CDR1 is SGHKS and CDR2 is YYEKEE in the germline V gene (reference sequence). Here the CDR3 reads CASSFRQIHNERFL.

A word on this clonotype: This may be a read error, as it is one base from a much larger clone. The chain couples TRBV7-2 to TRBJ2-5, with D perhaps being TRBD1 or TRBD2 (6 bases each). This CDR3 has 13 amino acids. The germline V gene has CDR1 SGHTA and CDR2 FQGNSA. Trimming shortened V by 7 bases and J by 1 base, and 10 bases separated the two germline ends. CDR3 sequence reads: CASNRGRQETQYF. The CDR3 DNA reads as TGTGCCAGCAATCGGGGGCGCCAAGAGACCCAGTACTTC.

The rearrangement links TRBV28 to TRBJ2-1, with D perhaps assigned TRBD1 or TRBD2 (5 bases each). This CDR3 contains 14 residues. In germline, CDR1 is MDHEN, CDR2 SYDVKM. Trimming took 6 bases from V and 5 from J, leaving 14 bases between them. The CDR3 here is CASRPGTPDNEQFF. DNA for the CDR3: TGTGCCAGCAGGCCCGGGACGCCGGACAATGAGCAGTTCTTC.

Only a few counts were recorded for this clonotype. A much more abundant neighbour one base away suggests this may be a read error. V is TRBV11-2 and J is TRBJ1-4; D is uncertain. The CDR3 runs 16 residues. From germline, CDR1 is SGHAT and CDR2 FQNNGV. CDR3 DNA: TGTGCCAGCAGCTTAGACCCCCCCTTCATCGGTGAAAAACCGTTTTTT. Translating it yields CASSLDPPFIGEKPFF.

This clonotype was counted at least ten times. The genes are TRBV25-1 and TRBJ2-1; unclear D gene. The V gene's germline CDR1 is MGHDK and CDR2 SYGVNS. The CDR3 covers 10 residues. Trimming took 3 bases from V and 8 from J, leaving 2 bases between them. The CDR3 nucleotides are TGTGCCAGCAGTGATTATGAGCAGTTCTTC. Protein: CASSDYEQFF.

For this clonotype: This sequence may be a read error, since a much larger clone differs from it by one base. The rearrangement uses TRBV7-9 and TRBJ2-5; D possibly corresponds to TRBD1 (5 bases). This CDR3 spans 15 amino acids. V lost 1 base to trimming and J lost 4 bases, with 13 bases between them. Per germline, CDR1 SEHNR and CDR2 FQNEAQ (reference sequence). The CDR3 reads CASSLGATGGETQYF. CDR3 nucleotides: TGTGCCAGCAGCTTAGGGGCAACAGGCGGAGAGACCCAGTACTTC.

This clonotype was observed many times. V and J are TRBV7-8 and TRBJ2-7, with a tentative D call TRBD2 (6 bases). CDR1 and CDR2 from the germline V gene are SGHVS and FQNEAQ. V lost 6 bases and J lost 7, with 19 bases in between. The CDR3 is made up of 14 amino acids. The CDR3 is CASSSAPGGNEQYF. The CDR3 coding sequence is TGTGCCAGCAGTAGTGCCCCGGGCGGGAATGAGCAGTACTTC. Combining the CDR3 with reference TRBV7-8 and TRBJ2-7 gives the whole variable domain GAGVSQSPRYKVAKRGQDVALRCDPISGHVSLFWYQQALGQGPEFLTYFQNEAQLDKSGLPSDRFFAERPEGSVSTLKIQRTQQEDSAVYLCASSSAPGGNEQYFGPGTRLTVT.

In this sample, this clonotype turned up a few times. Given a much more abundant clone one base away, this may be a read error. The V gene is TRBV6-1, the J gene TRBJ2-7, with D possibly matching TRBD1 (6 bases). In germline, CDR1 is MNHNS, CDR2 SASEGT. Trimming stripped 10 bases from V and 3 bases from J, with 13 bases between. The CDR3 has 12 amino acids. CDR3 coding DNA: TGTGCCAACAACAGGGTAGGCTACGAGCAGTACTTC. Protein product: CANNRVGYEQYF.

As regards this clonotype: The junction departs from germline at one end; a sequencing error may be responsible. This chain uses TRBV11-1 with TRBJ2-7, with TRBD2 matching over 11 bases. Germline V gives CDR1 SGHAT, CDR2 FQDESV (reference sequence). CDR3 length equals 17 residues. The CDR3 region is CASSHYSGTSGAYEQYF. CDR3 bases: TGTGCCAGCAGCCACTATTCCGGGACTAGCGGTGCCTATGAGCAGTACTTT.

Concerning this clonotype: A junction boundary mismatches the germline segment, possibly from a read error. The J gene is TRBJ2-2, the V gene TRBV4-1; 8 bases match TRBD2. The CDR3 sequence is 16 residues long. The germline CDR1 and CDR2 sequences are MGHRA and YSYEKL. The CDR3 DNA sequence: TGCGCCAGCAACCAAGTGTTGCGGGAGGTGGGCGGGGAGTTGTTTTTT. Amino acid sequence: CASNQVLREVGGELFF.

A word on this clonotype: A read error may produce the germline difference seen at one junction end. The V call is TRBV11-3, the J call TRBJ2-1; TRBD2 aligns across 9 bases. CDR3 length: 16 residues. Germline loops: CDR1 SGHNT, CDR2 YENEEA. For the CDR3, the DNA is TGTGCCAGCAGCTTAGTGACTAGCGGACCCGGGGATGAGCAACTCTTC. Its protein is CASSLVTSGPGDEQLF.

On this clonotype itself: The junction departs from germline at one end; a sequencing error may be responsible. The chain has TRBV6-2 or TRBV6-3 and TRBJ2-3; TRBD2 is a possible D gene (5 bases). CDR3 length equals 16 residues. The V gene's germline CDR1 is MNHEY and CDR2 SVGEGT. The CDR3, as DNA: TGTGACAGCAGTTACTCGCGGTTCGGGATCACTGATACGCAGTATTTT. This translates into CDSSYSRFGITDTQYF.

About this clonotype: One base away lies a much larger clone, so this may be a sequencing read error. The CDR3 DNA follows: TGCGCCAGCAGCTTGTACATCCAAGAGCACACTGAAGCTTTCTTT. Protein sequence: CASSLYIQEHTEAFF. This chain connects TRBV5-1 to TRBJ1-1; D is unresolved. Trimming pared 1 base from V and 3 bases from J, leaving 13 bases between. Germline V gene lookup returns CDR1 SGHRS and CDR2 YFSETQ. The CDR3 has 15 amino acids.

The table lists this clonotype with a few counts. The CDR3 DNA is TGTGCCAGCTCACCACCCCTAGCGGGGGGGAAAGAGACCCAGTACTTC. This codes for CASSPPLAGGKETQYF. The gene calls are TRBV18 and TRBJ2-5; 12 bases align to TRBD2. The CDR3 is 16 residues long. V lost 0 bases to trimming and J lost 3 bases; unmatched junction nucleotides: 2. Germline V gene lookup returns CDR1 KGHSH and CDR2 LQKENI.

In the case of this clonotype: The junction departs from germline at one end; a sequencing error may be responsible. The chain joins TRBV12-3 or TRBV12-4 to TRBJ2-7; tentatively, D is TRBD1 or TRBD2 (5 bases each). The CDR3 sequence is 13 residues long. CDR3 residues: CGSSTPGTHEQYF. The DNA of the CDR3 is TGTGGCAGCAGTACCCCGGGGACCCACGAGCAGTACTTC.

By share of the sample, this clonotype is medium-sized. V gene TRBV11-3 combines with J gene TRBJ2-1, with 9 bases aligning to TRBD1. The CDR3 runs to 15 residues. V was clipped by 3 bases and J by 6 bases; unmatched bases: 6. Germline V gene data show CDR1 as SGHNT and CDR2 as YENEEA. The CDR3 loop is CASSFPGQGSNEQFF. The CDR3 nucleotides read TGTGCCAGCAGCTTCCCGGGACAGGGCAGCAATGAGCAGTTCTTC.